These 24 T cell receptor beta chains were all obtained from the same sample, sequenced in a study of blood T cell repertoires in COVID-19 (dated by TCRdb to about 2020). Library generation was performed with the immunoSEQ multiplex PCR assay. In TCRdb, the immuneACCESS table is reduced to in-frame sequences with V and J assigned. These tables do not hold every clone; where another copy was compared, an unresolved V gene accounts for under half, and the others remain unexplained. This sample lists over 30,000 clones; roughly 91% were detected once. The ten largest clonotypes hold around 20% of the sample. The sample comprised peripheral blood. These receptors were collected from a man aged 80 or over with acute or convalescent COVID-19.

A few counts support this clone. The chain is built from TRBV9 and TRBJ2-7, with TRBD1 as a possible D gene (6 bases). CDR3 length equals 14 residues. Germline CDR1 SGDLS, CDR2 YYNGEE. V was shortened by 0 bases and J by 2 bases, with 9 bases between the two germline ends. The CDR3 DNA reads TGTGCCAGCAGCGTAGGGACAGAAGCCTACGAGCAGTACTTC. It specifies CASSVGTEAYEQYF.

This clone has only one observation. V usage is TRBV9 and J usage is TRBJ1-5; TRBD1 might be the D (5 bases). CDR3 size: 15 residues. Trimming cost V 6 bases and J 0 bases, with 13 bases left between them. Germline V lookup: CDR1 SGDLS, CDR2 YYNGEE. Here the CDR3 reads CASNTGGDSNQPQHF. In DNA, the CDR3 is TGTGCCAGCAACACCGGAGGGGATAGCAATCAGCCCCAGCATTTT.

Regarding this clone: A junction boundary mismatches the germline segment, possibly from a read error. The chain is built from TRBV6-5 and TRBJ1-2; 9 bases map to TRBD1. Germline V lookup: CDR1 MNHEY, CDR2 SVGAGI. The CDR3 runs 13 residues. The CDR3 DNA follows: TGTGTCAGCGGAAGACAGGGGGGCTATGGCTACACCTTC. Protein: CVSGRQGGYGYTF.

This chain joins TRBV4-1 and TRBJ1-5, with D perhaps TRBD1 (5 bases). This CDR3 has 15 amino acids. Germline lookup yields CDR1 MGHRA and CDR2 YSYEKL. Trimming removed 4 bases at V and 0 bases at J, with 10 bases between. CDR3 bases: TGCGCCAGCAGCCCGACAGAAAATAGCAATCAGCCCCAGCATTTT. Protein: CASSPTENSNQPQHF.

The gene calls are TRBV15 and TRBJ2-3; possible D gene TRBD2, 5 bases. The germline CDR1 and CDR2 sequences are LNHNV and YYDKDF (reference sequence). The V and J ends lost 3 bases and 1 base respectively, with 8 bases between them. The CDR3 has 14 residues. CDR3 loop: CATSSPRGTDTQYF. CDR3 bases: TGTGCCACCAGCAGTCCGAGGGGCACAGATACGCAGTATTTT.

The rearrangement links TRBV5-6 to TRBJ1-2, with 11 bases that match TRBD1. The CDR3 spans 12 residues. Germline CDR1 and CDR2: SGHDT and YYEEEE. After removal of 7 bases from V and 8 bases from J, the junction contained 4 bases not matched to a gene. The CDR3 DNA reads as TGTGCCAGCGAGGACAGGGGGCTGGGCTACACCTTC. It codes for CASEDRGLGYTF.

The CDR3, as DNA: TGTGCCAGCAGCTTGTTCGGCGGTAGCACCTACAATGAGCAGTTCTTC. This encodes CASSLFGGSTYNEQFF. The gene calls are TRBV5-6 and TRBJ2-1; D unclear. Germline CDR1 and CDR2: SGHDT and YYEEEE. Deletions cut 1 base from V and 2 bases from J, with 13 bases between. The CDR3 length is 16 residues.

On this clone: At one end, the junction sequence differs from germline, possibly due to a read error. The CDR3: CVSGSSGGGYTF. CDR3 in DNA: TGTGTCAGCGGGAGTTCCGGGGGGGGCTACACCTTC. The V gene is TRBV3-1 (or the pseudogene TRBV3-2), the J gene TRBJ1-2, with D tentatively TRBD1 (5 bases). Germline V CDR1 and CDR2: LGHDT, YNNKEL (reference sequence). CDR3 size: 12 residues.

The rearrangement joins TRBV9 to TRBJ2-7, with a tentative D call TRBD1 (5 bases). Germline V gene sequence: CDR1 SGDLS, CDR2 YYNGEE. The CDR3 is 14 residues long. Trimming removed 0 bases at V and 4 bases at J, with 11 bases between. The chain's CDR3 is CASSVVGRAYEQYF. The CDR3 DNA sequence: TGTGCCAGCAGCGTAGTTGGCAGGGCTTACGAGCAGTACTTC.

The CDR3 DNA reads TGTGCCTGGAGCGAGGGAAATACCTACGAGCAGTACTTC. Its translation is CAWSEGNTYEQYF. The chain couples TRBV30 to TRBJ2-7, with a possible D match to TRBD2 (5 bases). V lost 3 bases to trimming and J lost 2 bases, with 11 bases between them. Germline V lookup: CDR1 GTSNPN, CDR2 SVGIG (reference sequence). The CDR3 is 13 amino acids.

This chain joins TRBV2 and TRBJ1-6, with TRBD1 as a possible D gene (6 bases). This CDR3 is built from 14 residues. Between the trimmed V and J ends, which lost 8 bases and 10 bases, there was a span of 18 bases. Germline V CDR1 and CDR2: SNHLY, FYNNEI. This chain's CDR3 is CASLPQGPGSPLHF. The CDR3 nucleotides are TGTGCCAGCTTGCCGCAGGGGCCTGGATCACCCCTCCACTTT.

V is TRBV7-3 and J is TRBJ2-5; D possibly corresponds to TRBD2 (6 bases). Trimming pared 2 bases from V and 2 bases from J, leaving 9 bases between. The CDR3 has 14 residues. Germline-derived CDR1 and CDR2 are SGHTA and FQGTGA. The CDR3 DNA reads TGTGCCAGCAGCTTACATGCGGGGCAAGAGACCCAGTACTTC. Protein sequence: CASSLHAGQETQYF.

This clone was detected only once. For the CDR3, the DNA is TGTGCCAGCAGCCAAAACAGGGGGCAGGCTGAAGCTTTCTTT. Translation gives CASSQNRGQAEAFF. This chain links TRBV3-1 (or the pseudogene TRBV3-2) with TRBJ1-1; TRBD1 matches 9 bases. After removal of 2 bases from V and 6 bases from J, the junction contained 4 bases not matched to a gene. The CDR3 is 14 amino acids. CDR1 is LGHDT and CDR2 is YNNKEL in the germline V gene (reference sequence).

The chain employs TRBV19 and TRBJ1-5; 10 bases line up with TRBD1. Germline CDR1 is LNHDA and CDR2 is SQIVND (reference sequence). V shed 3 bases, J shed 0 bases, and the junction held 2 bases outside the gene matches. This CDR3 has 16 amino acids. The CDR3 loop reads CASSMRTGGSNQPQHF. The CDR3 DNA sequence: TGTGCCAGTAGTATGAGGACAGGGGGTAGCAATCAGCCCCAGCATTTT.

The chain combines TRBV7-2 with TRBJ2-7; TRBD1 is a possible D gene (5 bases). Germline-derived CDR1 and CDR2 are SGHTA and FQGNSA. The CDR3 spans 14 residues. Trimming pared 8 bases from V and 2 bases from J, leaving 16 bases between. CDR3 nucleotide sequence: TGTGCCAGCGCCACCGTCGCCAGGGCCTACGAGCAGTACTTC. Protein product: CASATVARAYEQYF.

This chain connects TRBV28 to TRBJ1-2; tentatively, D is TRBD1 (5 bases). V lost 4 bases, J lost 4 bases, and 10 bases lay in between. The V gene's germline CDR1 is MDHEN and CDR2 SYDVKM. CDR3 length equals 13 residues. The CDR3 sequence: CASSSGHPYGYTF. In DNA form, the CDR3 reads TGTGCCAGCAGTTCAGGACACCCCTATGGCTACACCTTC.

The chain joins TRBV28 to TRBJ2-3; D uncertain. This CDR3 spans 13 amino acids. CDR1 is MDHEN and CDR2 is SYDVKM in the germline V gene. Trimming left V 6 bases short and J 0 bases short, with 7 bases between. The CDR3 bases are TGTGCCAGCAGCCCCCCTAGCACAGATACGCAGTATTTT. This encodes CASSPPSTDTQYF.

This chain connects TRBV7-9 to TRBJ1-1, with 8 positions matching TRBD1. Germline V gene lookup returns CDR1 SEHNR and CDR2 FQNEAQ (reference sequence). Trimming cost V 5 bases and J 11 bases; bases outside gene matches: 13. The CDR3 has 14 residues. The CDR3 coding sequence is TGTGCCAGCAGCCCATCCCTCGGGACAGGTAGGGCTTTCTTT. Translation gives CASSPSLGTGRAFF. Combining the CDR3 with reference TRBV7-9 and TRBJ1-1 gives the whole variable domain DTGVSQNPRHKITKRGQNVTFRCDPISEHNRLYWYRQTLGQGPEFLTYFQNEAQLEKSRLLSDRFSAERPKGSFSTLEIQRTEQGDSAMYLCASSPSLGTGRAFFGQGTRLTVV.

This sequence joins TRBV12-3 or TRBV12-4 and TRBJ2-3, with D possibly being TRBD1 (6 bases). Trimming cost V 9 bases and J 4 bases, with 14 bases left between them. The CDR3 extends over 13 amino acids. The CDR3, as DNA: TGTGCCAGTCACAGGGATACGGCAGATACGCAGTATTTT. Its protein is CASHRDTADTQYF.

The chain uses TRBV5-1 and TRBJ1-2; no firm D call. CDR1 and CDR2 from the germline V gene are SGHRS and YFSETQ. This CDR3 comprises 14 residues. V lost 0 bases and J 6 bases, leaving 12 bases between the germline ends. The CDR3 loop reads CASSLDGVLDGYTF. CDR3 bases: TGCGCCAGCAGCTTGGACGGGGTTTTGGATGGCTACACCTTC.

This chain uses TRBV5-1 with TRBJ1-5; D unclear. The ends were cut back, 0 bases at V and 4 bases at J, with 8 bases in the middle. CDR3 length: 14 amino acids. Germline-derived CDR1 and CDR2 are SGHRS and YFSETQ. The CDR3 is CASSLGTGNQPQHF. The DNA for the CDR3 is TGCGCCAGCAGCTTGGGCACGGGAAATCAGCCCCAGCATTTT.

V gene TRBV19 combines with J gene TRBJ2-7; TRBD1 matches at 7 bases. This CDR3 region has 14 residues. Germline loops: CDR1 LNHDA, CDR2 SQIVND (reference sequence). The ends lost 5 bases at V and 4 bases at J; junction bases unmatched: 8. The CDR3 here is CASSPGQAGYEQYF. The CDR3 region has the DNA TGTGCCAGTAGTCCCGGACAGGCTGGATACGAGCAGTACTTC.

This chain connects TRBV18 to TRBJ1-1, with TRBD1 matching over 7 bases. Per the germline V gene, CDR1 is KGHSH and CDR2 is LQKENI. The CDR3 runs 14 residues. The V and J ends lost 3 bases and 5 bases, in that order; junction bases with no gene match: 6. The CDR3 DNA is TGTGCCAGCTCACCCATGACAGGGTCTACTGAAGCTTTCTTT. As protein: CASSPMTGSTEAFF. Based on the CDR3 plus reference TRBV18 and TRBJ1-1, the full variable domain is NAGVMQNPRHLVRRRGQEARLRCSPMKGHSHVYWYRQLPEEGLKFMVYLQKENIIDESGMPKERFSAEFPKEGPSILRIQQVVRGDSAAYFCASSPMTGSTEAFFGQGTRLTVV.

This chain joins TRBV9 and TRBJ1-1; maybe TRBD1 (5 bases). The CDR3 consists of 14 residues. Trimming removed 0 bases from V and 5 bases from J, with 11 bases in between. From germline, CDR1 is SGDLS and CDR2 YYNGEE. The CDR3 DNA reads as TGTGCCAGCAGCGTAGGGGGGGTCGGGACTGAAGCTTTCTTT. Translating gives CASSVGGVGTEAFF.